The 10 T cell receptor beta chains below come from one sample, sequenced in a study of CD8 T cells in Susac syndrome. cDNA came from about 0.51 to 1 ug RNA primed by random hexamers. TCRdb re-called the immunoSEQ multiplex PCR reads with MiXCR, one entry per CDR3 protein. The sample lists some 120,000 distinct CDR3 sequences, around 94% seen once, with just over 0.095% in the top ten. Input material: CD4+ T cells from PBMCs. The receptors shown here come from a human donor in good health.

This sequence joins TRBV2 and TRBJ1-1; D gene uncertain. CDR1 and CDR2 (germline): SNHLY, FYNNEI. Trimming left V 5 bases short and J 5 bases short, with 6 bases between. The CDR3 is 11 residues long. The CDR3 region has the DNA TGTGCCAGCAGTTTTCATACTGAAGCTTTCTTT. Amino acid sequence: CASSFHTEAFF.

V is TRBV20-1 and J is TRBJ1-2; the D is unclear. Germline V lookup: CDR1 DFQATT, CDR2 SNEGSKA (reference sequence). Trimming removed 7 bases at V and 6 bases at J, with 15 bases between. There are 12 residues in the CDR3. CDR3 region: CSEGWGRDGYTF. The CDR3 nucleotides are TGCAGTGAGGGATGGGGTCGCGATGGCTACACCTTC.

The rearrangement joins TRBV7-8 to TRBJ2-7, with D perhaps TRBD1 (6 bases). Germline CDR1 reads SGHVS; CDR2 reads FQNEAQ. The CDR3 runs 13 residues. The V end was cut by 4 bases, the J end by 4 bases, with 11 bases between. For the CDR3, the DNA is TGTGCCAGCAGCTCAACCCAGGGGTACGAGCAGTACTTC. This translates into CASSSTQGYEQYF.

This chain uses TRBV7-2 with TRBJ2-7; 14 bases agree with TRBD2. V shed 5 bases, J shed 2 bases, and the junction held 5 bases outside the gene matches. This CDR3 has 16 amino acids. From germline, CDR1 is SGHTA and CDR2 FQGNSA. The CDR3: CASSRGLAGETYEQYF. CDR3 bases: TGTGCCAGCAGCCGGGGACTAGCGGGAGAAACCTACGAGCAGTACTTC.

The rearrangement links TRBV27 to TRBJ1-5; 10 positions match TRBD1. The CDR3 runs to 15 residues. V lost 6 bases and J lost 1; bases outside the gene matches: 3. Germline CDR1 MNHEY, CDR2 SMNVEV (reference sequence). The DNA of the CDR3 is TGTGCCAGCAGGACGGACAGGGGGAGCAATCAGCCCCAGCATTTT. Its translation: CASRTDRGSNQPQHF.

The genes are TRBV4-2 and TRBJ2-7, with 12 bases that match TRBD2. J lost 6 bases, V lost 4 bases, and 4 bases had no gene match. The CDR3 spans 14 residues. Germline V CDR1 and CDR2: LGHNA, YNFKEQ. CDR3 bases: TGTGCCAGCAGCCCAACGACTAGCGGGAGCGAGCAGTACTTC. Translating it yields CASSPTTSGSEQYF.

The chain employs TRBV19 and TRBJ1-1; 7 nucleotides agree with TRBD1. CDR3 size: 15 residues. Trimming took 9 bases from V and 4 from J; bases not matched to a gene: 14. Germline lookup yields CDR1 LNHDA and CDR2 SQIVND (reference sequence). The CDR3 DNA reads as TGTGCCAGCTATCCGGGACAGAAAGGGAGCACTGAAGCTTTCTTT. It encodes CASYPGQKGSTEAFF.

This chain connects TRBV6-5 to TRBJ2-1, with TRBD2 matching over 9 bases. Germline assignment: CDR1 MNHEY and CDR2 SVGAGI. The CDR3 is 15 amino acids. J was trimmed by 8 bases and V by 10 bases; bases with no gene match: 15. The CDR3 DNA reads as TGTGCCACCAGGGGGGCGGGAGGGCCGGAGGATGAGCAGTTCTTC. Translated: CATRGAGGPEDEQFF.

V gene TRBV3-1 combines with J gene TRBJ1-2, with D unclear. Germline CDR1 and CDR2: LGHDT and YNNKEL (reference sequence). Trimming removed 4 bases at V and 4 bases at J, with 13 bases between. The CDR3 is 14 residues long. CDR3 coding DNA: TGTGCCAGCAGCCCTGAGGAGGGCAGCTATGGCTACACCTTC. Translated, it gives CASSPEEGSYGYTF.

V usage is TRBV2 and J usage is TRBJ1-2; D is perhaps TRBD1 (5 bases). This CDR3 has 13 amino acids. Between the trimmed V and J ends, which lost 4 bases and 5 bases, there was a span of 11 bases. Germline CDR1 SNHLY, CDR2 FYNNEI. The CDR3 region is CASSAGTDYGYTF. The CDR3 DNA reads as TGTGCCAGCAGTGCAGGGACTGATTATGGCTACACCTTC. The full variable domain, in which reference TRBV2 and TRBJ1-2 provide the parts outside the CDR3, is EPEVTQTPSHQVTQMGQEVILRCVPISNHLYFYWYRQILGQKVEFLVSFYNNEISEKSEIFDDQFSVERPDGSNFTLKIRSTKLEDSAMYFCASSAGTDYGYTFGSGTRLTVV.